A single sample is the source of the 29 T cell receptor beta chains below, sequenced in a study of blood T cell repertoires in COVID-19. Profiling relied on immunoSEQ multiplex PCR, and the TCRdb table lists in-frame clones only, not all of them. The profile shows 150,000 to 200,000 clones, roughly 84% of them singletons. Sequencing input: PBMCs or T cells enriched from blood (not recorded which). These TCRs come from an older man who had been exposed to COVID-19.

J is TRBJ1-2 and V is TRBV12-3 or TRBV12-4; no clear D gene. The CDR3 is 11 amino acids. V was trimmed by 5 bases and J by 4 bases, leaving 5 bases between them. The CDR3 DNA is TGTGCCAGCAGTCCTTCCTATGGCTACACCTTC. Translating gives CASSPSYGYTF.

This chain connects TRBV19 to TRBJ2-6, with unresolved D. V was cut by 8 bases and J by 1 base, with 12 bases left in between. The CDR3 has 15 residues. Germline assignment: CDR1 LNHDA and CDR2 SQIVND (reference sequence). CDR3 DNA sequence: TGTGCCAGTCGCGCGGTACGGTCTGGGGCCAACGTCCTGACTTTC. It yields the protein CASRAVRSGANVLTF.

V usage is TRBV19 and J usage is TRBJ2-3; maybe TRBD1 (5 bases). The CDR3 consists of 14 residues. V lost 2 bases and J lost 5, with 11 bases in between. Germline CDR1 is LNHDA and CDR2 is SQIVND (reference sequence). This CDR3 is CASSINRRRDTQYF. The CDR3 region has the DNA TGTGCCAGTAGTATAAACAGGAGAAGAGATACGCAGTATTTT.

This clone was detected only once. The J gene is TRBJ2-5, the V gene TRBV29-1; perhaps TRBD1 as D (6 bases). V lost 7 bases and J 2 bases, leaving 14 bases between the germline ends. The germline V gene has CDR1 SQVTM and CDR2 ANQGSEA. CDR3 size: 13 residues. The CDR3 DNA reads TGCAGCGCTTACAGGGCTCGGCAAGAGACCCAGTACTTC. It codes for CSAYRARQETQYF.

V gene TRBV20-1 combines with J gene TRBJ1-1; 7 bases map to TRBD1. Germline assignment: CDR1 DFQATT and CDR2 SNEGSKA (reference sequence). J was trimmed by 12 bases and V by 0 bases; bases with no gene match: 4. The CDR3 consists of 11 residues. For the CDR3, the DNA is TGCAGTGCTAGAGATCCGACAGGGTCTTTCTTT. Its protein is CSARDPTGSFF.

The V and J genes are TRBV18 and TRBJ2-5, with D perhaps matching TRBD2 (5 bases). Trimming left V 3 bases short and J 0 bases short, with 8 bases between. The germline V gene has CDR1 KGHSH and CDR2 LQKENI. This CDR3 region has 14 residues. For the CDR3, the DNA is TGTGCCAGCTCACCGCCCGGGAACCAAGAGACCCAGTACTTC. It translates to CASSPPGNQETQYF.

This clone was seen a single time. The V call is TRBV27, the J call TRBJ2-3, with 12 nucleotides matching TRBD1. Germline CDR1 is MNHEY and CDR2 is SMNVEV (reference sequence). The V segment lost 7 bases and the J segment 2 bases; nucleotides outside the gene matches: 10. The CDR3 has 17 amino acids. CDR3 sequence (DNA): TGTGCCAGCACCCATCCCGGGACAGGGGGCTTCACAGATACGCAGTATTTT. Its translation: CASTHPGTGGFTDTQYF.

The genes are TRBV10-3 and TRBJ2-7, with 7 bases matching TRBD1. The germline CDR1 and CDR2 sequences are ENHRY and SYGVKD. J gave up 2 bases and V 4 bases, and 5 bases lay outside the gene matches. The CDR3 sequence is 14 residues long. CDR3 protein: CAISGTGDTYEQYF. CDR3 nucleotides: TGTGCCATCAGTGGGACAGGTGATACCTACGAGCAGTACTTC.

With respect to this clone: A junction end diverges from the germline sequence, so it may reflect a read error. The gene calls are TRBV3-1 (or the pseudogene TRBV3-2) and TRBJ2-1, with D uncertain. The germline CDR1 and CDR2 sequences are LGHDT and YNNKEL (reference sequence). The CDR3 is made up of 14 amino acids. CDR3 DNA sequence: TGTGCCAGCAGCCCCTCTGGGCACAACAATGGGCAGTTCTTC. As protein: CASSPSGHNNGQFF.

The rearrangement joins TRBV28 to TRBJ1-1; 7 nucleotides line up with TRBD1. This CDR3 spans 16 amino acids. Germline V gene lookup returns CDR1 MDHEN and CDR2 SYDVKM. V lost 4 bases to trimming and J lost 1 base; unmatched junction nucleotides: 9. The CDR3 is CASSSYSDRPNTEAFF. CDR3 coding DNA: TGTGCCAGCAGTTCTTACTCGGACAGGCCGAACACTGAAGCTTTCTTT.

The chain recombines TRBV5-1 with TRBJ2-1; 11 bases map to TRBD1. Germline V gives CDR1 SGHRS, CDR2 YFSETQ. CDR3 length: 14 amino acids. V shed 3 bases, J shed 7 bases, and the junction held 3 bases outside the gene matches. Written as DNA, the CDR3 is TGCGCCAGCAGCTCCGGGACAGGGGGAAATGAGCAGTTCTTC. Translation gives CASSSGTGGNEQFF.

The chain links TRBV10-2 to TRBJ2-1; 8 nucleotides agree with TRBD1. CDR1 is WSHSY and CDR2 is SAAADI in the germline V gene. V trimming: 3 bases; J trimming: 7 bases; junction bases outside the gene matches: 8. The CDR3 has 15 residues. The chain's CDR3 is CASSDSGTGRNEQFF. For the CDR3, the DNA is TGCGCCAGCAGTGACTCGGGGACAGGTAGAAATGAGCAGTTCTTC.

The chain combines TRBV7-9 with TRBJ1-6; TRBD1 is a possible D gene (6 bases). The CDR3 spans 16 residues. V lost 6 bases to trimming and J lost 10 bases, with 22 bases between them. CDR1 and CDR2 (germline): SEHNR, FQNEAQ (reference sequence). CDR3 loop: CASSHPTGPLGSPLHF. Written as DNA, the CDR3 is TGTGCCAGCAGTCATCCGACAGGTCCTCTTGGATCACCCCTCCACTTT.

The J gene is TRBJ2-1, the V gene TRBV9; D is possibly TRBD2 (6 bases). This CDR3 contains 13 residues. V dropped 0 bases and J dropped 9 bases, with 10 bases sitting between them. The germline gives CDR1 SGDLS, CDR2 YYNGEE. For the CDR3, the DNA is TGTGCCAGCAGCGTAGCTCCCGGGGGTGAGCAGTTCTTC. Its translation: CASSVAPGGEQFF.

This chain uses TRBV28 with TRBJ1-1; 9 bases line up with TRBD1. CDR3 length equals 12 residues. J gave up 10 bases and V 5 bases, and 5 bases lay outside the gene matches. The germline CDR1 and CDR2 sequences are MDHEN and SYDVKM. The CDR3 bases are TGTGCCAGCAGTCCGTCGGGACAGGGAGCTTTCTTT. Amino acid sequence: CASSPSGQGAFF.

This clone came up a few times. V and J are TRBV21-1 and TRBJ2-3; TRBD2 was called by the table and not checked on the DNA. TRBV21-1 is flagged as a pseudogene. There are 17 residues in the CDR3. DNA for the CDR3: TGTGCCAGCAGCAAATGGGTCGGCGGGGGGAGAGCAGATACGCAGTATTTT. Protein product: CASSKWVGGGRADTQYF.

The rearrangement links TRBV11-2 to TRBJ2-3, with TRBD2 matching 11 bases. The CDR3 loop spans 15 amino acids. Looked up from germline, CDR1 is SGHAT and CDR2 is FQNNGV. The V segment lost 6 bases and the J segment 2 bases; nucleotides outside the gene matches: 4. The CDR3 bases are TGTGCCAGCAGTCGACTAGCGGGACACACAGATACGCAGTATTTT. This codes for CASSRLAGHTDTQYF.

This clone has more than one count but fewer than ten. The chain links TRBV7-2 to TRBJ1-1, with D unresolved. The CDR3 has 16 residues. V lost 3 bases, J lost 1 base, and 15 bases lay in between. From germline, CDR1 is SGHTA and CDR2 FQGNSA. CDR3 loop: CASSFKAGVQNTEAFF. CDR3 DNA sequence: TGTGCCAGCAGCTTCAAGGCCGGAGTGCAGAACACTGAAGCTTTCTTT.

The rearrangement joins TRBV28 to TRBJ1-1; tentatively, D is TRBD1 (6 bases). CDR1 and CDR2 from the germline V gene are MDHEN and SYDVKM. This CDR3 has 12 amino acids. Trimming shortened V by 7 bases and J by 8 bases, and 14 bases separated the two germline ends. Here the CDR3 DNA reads TGTGCCAGCACCTTACTGGGGACAGAAGCTTTCTTT. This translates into CASTLLGTEAFF.

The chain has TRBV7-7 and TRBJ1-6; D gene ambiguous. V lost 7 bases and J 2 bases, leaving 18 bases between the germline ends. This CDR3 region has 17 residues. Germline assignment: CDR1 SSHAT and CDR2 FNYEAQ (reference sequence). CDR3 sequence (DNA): TGTGCCAGCATCTCCTCACTAGGGAGCGCCTATAATTCACCCCTCCACTTT. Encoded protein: CASISSLGSAYNSPLHF.

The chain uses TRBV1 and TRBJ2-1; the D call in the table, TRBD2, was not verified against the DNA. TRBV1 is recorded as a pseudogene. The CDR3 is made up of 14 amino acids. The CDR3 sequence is CTSSQAAGGYEQFF. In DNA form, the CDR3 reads TGCACCAGCAGCCAAGCGGCGGGAGGGTATGAGCAGTTCTTC.

The CDR3: CASNTGGDNYGYTF. The CDR3 nucleotides are TGTGCCAGCAACACGGGGGGGGATAACTATGGCTACACCTTC. V is TRBV6-5 and J is TRBJ1-2; TRBD1 might be the D (5 bases). CDR3 length: 14 amino acids. The germline CDR1 and CDR2 sequences are MNHEY and SVGAGI. V lost 7 bases to trimming and J lost 1 base, with 13 bases between them.

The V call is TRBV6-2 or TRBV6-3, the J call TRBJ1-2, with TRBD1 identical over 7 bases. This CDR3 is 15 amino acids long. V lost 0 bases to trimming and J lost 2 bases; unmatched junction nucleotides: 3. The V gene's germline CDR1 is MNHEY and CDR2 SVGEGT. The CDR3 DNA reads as TGTGCCAGCAGTTACTCGAACAGGGGAAACTATGGCTACACCTTC. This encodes CASSYSNRGNYGYTF.

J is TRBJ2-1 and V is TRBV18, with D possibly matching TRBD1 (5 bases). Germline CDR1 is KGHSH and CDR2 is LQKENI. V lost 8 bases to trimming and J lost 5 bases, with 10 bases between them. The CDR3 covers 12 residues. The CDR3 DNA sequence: TGTGCCAGCACTGACAGAGACAATGAGCAGTTCTTC. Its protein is CASTDRDNEQFF.

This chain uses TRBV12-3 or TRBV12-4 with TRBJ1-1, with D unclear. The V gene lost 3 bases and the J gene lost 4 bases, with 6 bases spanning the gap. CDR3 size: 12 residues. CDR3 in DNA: TGTGCCAGCAGTTTCGGGTTCACTGAAGCTTTCTTT. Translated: CASSFGFTEAFF.

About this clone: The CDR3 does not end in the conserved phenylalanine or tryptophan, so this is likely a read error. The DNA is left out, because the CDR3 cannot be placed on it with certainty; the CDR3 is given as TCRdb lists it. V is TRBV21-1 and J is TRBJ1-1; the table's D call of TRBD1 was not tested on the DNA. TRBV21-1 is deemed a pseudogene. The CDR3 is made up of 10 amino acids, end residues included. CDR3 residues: CASSKEGHRG.

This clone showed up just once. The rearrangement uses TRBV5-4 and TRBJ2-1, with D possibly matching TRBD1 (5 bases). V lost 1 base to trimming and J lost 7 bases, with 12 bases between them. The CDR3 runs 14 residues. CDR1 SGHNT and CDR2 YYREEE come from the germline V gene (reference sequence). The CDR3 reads CASSLIGRANEQFF. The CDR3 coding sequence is TGTGCCAGCAGCTTGATCGGCAGGGCAAATGAGCAGTTCTTC.

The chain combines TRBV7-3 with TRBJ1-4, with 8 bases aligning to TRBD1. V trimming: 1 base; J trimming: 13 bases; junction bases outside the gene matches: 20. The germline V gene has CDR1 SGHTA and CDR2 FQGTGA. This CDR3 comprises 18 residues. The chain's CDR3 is CASSLKASGQGKAGGLFF. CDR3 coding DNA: TGTGCCAGCAGCTTAAAGGCCTCCGGACAGGGTAAAGCTGGGGGACTGTTTTTT.

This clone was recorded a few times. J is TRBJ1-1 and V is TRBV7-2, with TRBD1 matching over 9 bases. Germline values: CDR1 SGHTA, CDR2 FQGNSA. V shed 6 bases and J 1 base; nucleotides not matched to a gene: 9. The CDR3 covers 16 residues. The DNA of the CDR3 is TGTGCCAGCAGGTCACAGGGACAGGGTACGAACACTGAAGCTTTCTTT. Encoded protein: CASRSQGQGTNTEAFF.